Below are 4 T cell receptor beta chains sequenced from a single sample in a study of blood T cell repertoires in COVID-19. The method was immunoSEQ multiplex PCR; TCRdb's version includes in-frame clones alone and lacks a portion of them. The table lists around 130,000 clones, around nine tenths of them singletons, with roughly 2.2% in the top ten. The sequenced material came from peripheral blood. The receptors derive from a man between 65 and 79 years old with active COVID-19.

The J gene is TRBJ1-6, the V gene TRBV27; D is unresolved. This CDR3 comprises 14 residues. With 3 bases removed from V and 6 bases from J, the gap between germline ends came to 9 bases. Germline V gene sequence: CDR1 MNHEY, CDR2 SMNVEV (reference sequence). DNA of the CDR3: TGTGCCAGCAGTTTCCTCAGCGTTAATTCACCCCTCCACTTT. Protein product: CASSFLSVNSPLHF.

The rearrangement uses TRBV27 and TRBJ2-2, with D tentatively TRBD2 (5 bases). V dropped 5 bases and J dropped 3 bases, with 7 bases sitting between them. The CDR3 spans 13 residues. Germline assignment: CDR1 MNHEY and CDR2 SMNVEV (reference sequence). The CDR3 coding sequence is TGTGCCAGCAGTCGACTATACACCGGGGAGCTGTTTTTT. It is translated as CASSRLYTGELFF.

The V call is TRBV20-1, the J call TRBJ1-2; 9 positions agree with TRBD1. Germline-derived CDR1 and CDR2 are DFQATT and SNEGSKA (reference sequence). V lost 4 bases and J lost 2; bases outside the gene matches: 2. The CDR3 loop spans 13 amino acids. The CDR3 DNA sequence: TGCAGTGCTATTGACAGGGGGAACTATGGCTACACCTTC. It specifies CSAIDRGNYGYTF.

Here the CDR3 DNA reads TGTGCCATCAGTGAATGGACTAGCGCCAATGAGCAGTTCTTC. Amino acids: CAISEWTSANEQFF. The chain has TRBV10-3 and TRBJ2-1; 9 bases are shared with TRBD2. Germline values: CDR1 ENHRY, CDR2 SYGVKD. This CDR3 contains 14 residues. V lost 3 bases to trimming and J lost 6 bases; unmatched junction nucleotides: 3.